This TCR beta chain was captured by sequencing in a study of shared clonotypes between healthy human individuals. Study information: For every donor, three CD4 naive, three CD4 memory, two CD8 naive and one CD8 memory plates were used.

Germline V gene lookup returns CDR1 WSHSY and CDR2 SAAADI. The V end was cut by 4 bases, the J end by 1 base, with 13 bases between. The CDR3 consists of 15 residues. In the sorted-subset replicate PCRs, around 0.2 ug DNA, tens of thousands of T cell genomes, was used. Only in-frame clones appear in the TCRdb table, and some are missing; sequencing was by immunoSEQ multiplex PCR. Of 2 million to 2.5 million clones listed, approximately 93% are singletons. The sample comprised naive CD4+ T cells from PBMCs. The subset here: CD45RA+ positively selected. The sequence came from a man aged 18 to 30 in good health. Some clones in this sample may be carry-over from other donors' samples. J is TRBJ2-5 and V is TRBV10-2; D is ambiguous. The CDR3 coding sequence is TGCGCCAGCAGTGCCGCTCAAAGGACCCAAGAGACCCAGTACTTC. It encodes CASSAAQRTQETQYF.